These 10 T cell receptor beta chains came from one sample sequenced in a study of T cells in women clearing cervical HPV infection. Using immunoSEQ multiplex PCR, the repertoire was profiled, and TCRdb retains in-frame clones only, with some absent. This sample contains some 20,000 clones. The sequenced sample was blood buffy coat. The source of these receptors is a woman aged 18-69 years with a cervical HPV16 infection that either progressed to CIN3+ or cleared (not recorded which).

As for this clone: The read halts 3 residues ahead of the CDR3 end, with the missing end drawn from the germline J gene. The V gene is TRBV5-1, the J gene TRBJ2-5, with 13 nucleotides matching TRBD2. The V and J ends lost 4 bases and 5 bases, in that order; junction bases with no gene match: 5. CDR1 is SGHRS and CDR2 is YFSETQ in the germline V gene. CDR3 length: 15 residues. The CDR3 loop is CASSPGLAGAETQYF. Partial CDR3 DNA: TGCGCCAGCAGCCCCGGACTAGCGGGAGCGGAGACC.

CDR3 bases read: TGTGCCAGCAGCCCACATGGCACTGAA. This sequence encodes CASSPHGTE. The CDR3 in its entirety is CASSPHGTEAFF. The genes are TRBV7-9 and TRBJ1-1; D not resolved. The read falls 3 residues short of the CDR3 end, and the missing part is taken from the germline J gene. Trimming removed 5 bases from V and 4 bases from J, with 8 bases in between. Looked up from germline, CDR1 is SEHNR and CDR2 is FQNEAQ (reference sequence). The CDR3 extends over 12 amino acids.

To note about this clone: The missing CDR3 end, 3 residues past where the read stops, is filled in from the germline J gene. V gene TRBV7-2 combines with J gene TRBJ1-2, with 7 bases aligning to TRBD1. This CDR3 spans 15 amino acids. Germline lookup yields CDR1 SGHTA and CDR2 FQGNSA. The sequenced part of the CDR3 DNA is TGTGCCAGCAGCCCACCGACGACAGGGACCTACGAC. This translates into CASSPPTTGTYD. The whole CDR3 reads CASSPPTTGTYDYTF. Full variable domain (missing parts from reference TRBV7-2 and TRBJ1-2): GAGVSQSPSNKVTEKGKDVELRCDPISGHTALYWYRQSLGQGLEFLIYFQGNSAPDKSGLPSDRFSAERTGGSVSTLTIQRTQQEDSAVYLCASSPPTTGTYDYTFGSGTRLTVV.

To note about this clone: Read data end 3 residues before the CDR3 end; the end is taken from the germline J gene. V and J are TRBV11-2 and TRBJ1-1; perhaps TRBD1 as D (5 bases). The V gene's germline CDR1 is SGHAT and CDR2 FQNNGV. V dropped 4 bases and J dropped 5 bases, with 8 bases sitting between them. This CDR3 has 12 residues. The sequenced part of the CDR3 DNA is TGTGCCAGCAGCTGGGGGGGGACTGAA. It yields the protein CASSWGGTE. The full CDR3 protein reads CASSWGGTEAFF.

The part of the CDR3 DNA that was read is TGTGCCAGTAGTATTGGGACTGGTTCGTTGCGGGATGAC. Its translation is CASSIGTGSLRDD. In full, the CDR3 reads CASSIGTGSLRDDYTF. The V gene is TRBV19, the J gene TRBJ1-2; perhaps TRBD1 as D (5 bases). The read is 3 residues too short to cover the CDR3 end, so that end is filled in from the germline J gene. The CDR3 contains 16 residues. Germline V gene lookup returns CDR1 LNHDA and CDR2 SQIVND (reference sequence).

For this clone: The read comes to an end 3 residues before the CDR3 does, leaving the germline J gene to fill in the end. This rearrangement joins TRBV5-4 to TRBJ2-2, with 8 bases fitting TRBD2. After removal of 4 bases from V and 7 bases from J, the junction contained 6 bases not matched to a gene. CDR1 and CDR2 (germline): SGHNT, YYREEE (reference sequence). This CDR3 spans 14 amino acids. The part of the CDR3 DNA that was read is TGTGCCAGCAGCCCCGGACTAGCCGGCGGGGAG. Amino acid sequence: CASSPGLAGGE. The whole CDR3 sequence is CASSPGLAGGELFF.

The chain's CDR3 is CASSAGQRGNQPQHF. Partial CDR3 DNA: TGTGCCAGTAGTGCGGGCCAGCGAGGGAATCAGCCC. The chain uses TRBV19 and TRBJ1-5; no clear D. Read coverage stops 3 residues before the CDR3 terminus; the germline J gene supplies the remainder. Germline loops: CDR1 LNHDA, CDR2 SQIVND (reference sequence). CDR3 length: 15 amino acids. V was trimmed by 5 bases and J by 4 bases, leaving 15 bases between them. Full variable domain (rest looked up from reference TRBV19 and TRBJ1-5): DGGITQSPKYLFRKEGQNVTLSCEQNLNHDAMYWYRQDPGQGLRLIYYSQIVNDFQKGDIAEGYSVSREKKESFPLTVTSAQKNPTAFYLCASSAGQRGNQPQHFGDGTRLSIL.

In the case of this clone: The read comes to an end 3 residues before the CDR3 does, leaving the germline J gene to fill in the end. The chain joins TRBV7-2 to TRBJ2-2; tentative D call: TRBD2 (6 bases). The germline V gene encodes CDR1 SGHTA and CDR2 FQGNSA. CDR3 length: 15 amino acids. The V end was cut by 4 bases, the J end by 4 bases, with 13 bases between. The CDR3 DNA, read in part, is TGTGCCAGCAGCTCGTTGCGGAGGGGCACCGGGGAG. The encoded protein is CASSSLRRGTGE. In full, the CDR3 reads CASSSLRRGTGELFF. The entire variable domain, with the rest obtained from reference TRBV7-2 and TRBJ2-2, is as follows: GAGVSQSPSNKVTEKGKDVELRCDPISGHTALYWYRQSLGQGLEFLIYFQGNSAPDKSGLPSDRFSAERTGGSVSTLTIQRTQQEDSAVYLCASSSLRRGTGELFFGEGSRLTVL.

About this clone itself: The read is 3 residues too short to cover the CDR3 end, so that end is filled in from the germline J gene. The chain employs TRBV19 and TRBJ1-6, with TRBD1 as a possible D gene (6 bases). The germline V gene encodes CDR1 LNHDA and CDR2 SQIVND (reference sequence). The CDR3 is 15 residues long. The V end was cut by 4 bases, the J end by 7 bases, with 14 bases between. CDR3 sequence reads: CASSTSHRENSPLHF. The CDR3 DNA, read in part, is TGTGCCAGTAGTACAAGCCACAGGGAAAATTCACCC.

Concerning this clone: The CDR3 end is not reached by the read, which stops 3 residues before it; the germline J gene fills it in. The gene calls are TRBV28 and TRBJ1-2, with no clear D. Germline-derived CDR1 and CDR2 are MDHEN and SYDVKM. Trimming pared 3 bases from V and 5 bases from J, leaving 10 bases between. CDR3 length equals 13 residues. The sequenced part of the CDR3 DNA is TGTGCCAGCAGTTTCCTGGCTTCTTATGGC. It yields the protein CASSFLASYG. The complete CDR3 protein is CASSFLASYGYTF.